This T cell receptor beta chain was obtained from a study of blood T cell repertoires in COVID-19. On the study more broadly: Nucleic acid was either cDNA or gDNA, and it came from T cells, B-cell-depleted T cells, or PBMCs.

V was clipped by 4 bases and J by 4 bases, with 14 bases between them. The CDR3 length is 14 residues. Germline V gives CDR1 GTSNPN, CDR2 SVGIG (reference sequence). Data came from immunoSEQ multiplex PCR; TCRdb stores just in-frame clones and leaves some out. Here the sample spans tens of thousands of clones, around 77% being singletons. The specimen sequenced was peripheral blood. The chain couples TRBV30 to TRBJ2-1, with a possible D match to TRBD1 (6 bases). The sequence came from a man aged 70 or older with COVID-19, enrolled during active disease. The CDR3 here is CAWKEQGLYNEQFF. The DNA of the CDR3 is TGTGCCTGGAAAGAACAGGGCCTGTACAATGAGCAGTTCTTC.